This passage covers 6 T cell receptor beta chains from one sample sequenced in a study. TCRdb analysed the 5' RACE reads with MiXCR anew, one entry per CDR3 protein. The sample records around 52,000 distinct CDR3 sequences, more than 25% being singletons. Sequencing input: tumor-infiltrating memory CD4+ T cells sorted from the breast tumor. As for subset: memory CD4+ T cells, CD4+CD45RO+CD25-. These receptor sequences come from a female donor with breast cancer.

Remarks on this clonotype: The conserved phenylalanine or tryptophan normally closing the CDR3 is absent here, so this likely arose from a read error. This rearrangement joins TRBV6-5 to TRBJ2-7; perhaps TRBD1 as D (6 bases). The germline V gene has CDR1 MNHEY and CDR2 SVGAGI. Trimming removed 5 bases at V and 5 bases at J, with 13 bases between. The CDR3 is 13 amino acids. CDR3 sequence (DNA): TGTGCCAGCAGTCGGACAGCTCCAGACGAGCAGTACTGC. It yields the protein CASSRTAPDEQYC.

This clonotype was seen a few times. The V call is TRBV3-1, the J call TRBJ1-2; no clear D gene. Trimming removed 3 bases from V and 7 bases from J, with 6 bases in between. The V gene's germline CDR1 is LGHDT and CDR2 YNNKEL (reference sequence). The CDR3 has 11 amino acids. The CDR3 here is CASSHLGGYTF. The CDR3 region has the DNA TGTGCCAGCAGCCATTTGGGTGGCTACACCTTC.

The J gene is TRBJ1-4, the V gene TRBV5-1; a weak D match, TRBD1 (6 bases). Trimming removed 0 bases from V and 7 bases from J, with 13 bases in between. Germline V gene sequence: CDR1 SGHRS, CDR2 YFSETQ. This CDR3 has 15 residues. For the CDR3, the DNA is TGCGCCAGCAGCTTGGAGCTGGGGGCTGGTGAAAAACTGTTTTTT. The encoded protein is CASSLELGAGEKLFF.

This clonotype was observed a handful of times. The genes are TRBV7-9 and TRBJ2-7; 7 bases align to TRBD2. Losses at the gene ends were 5 bases for V and 2 bases for J; bases not matched to a gene: 9. Germline CDR1 is SEHNR and CDR2 is FQNEAQ (reference sequence). The CDR3 has 15 residues. CDR3 DNA: TGTGCCAGCAGCCTAACCGCGGCGGGGGCCTACGAGCAGTACTTC. Its protein is CASSLTAAGAYEQYF.

This clonotype occurred a few times. The rearrangement uses TRBV5-6 and TRBJ2-3, with D possibly TRBD2 on 5 matching bases. CDR3 length equals 11 residues. V lost 4 bases to trimming and J lost 9 bases, with 9 bases between them. The germline gives CDR1 SGHDT, CDR2 YYEEEE. This CDR3 is CASSADSTQYF. As DNA, the CDR3 is TGTGCCAGCAGCGCGGACTCAACGCAGTATTTT.

Within the sample, this clonotype is medium-sized (0.01 to 0.1%). The chain joins TRBV7-3 to TRBJ2-1; tentative D call: TRBD2 (5 bases). The CDR3 sequence is 14 residues long. Germline V gene data show CDR1 as SGHTA and CDR2 as FQGTGA. V lost 4 bases, J lost 9 bases, and 16 bases lay in between. The CDR3 bases are TGTGCCAGCAGCTCCAGTCGGGGAAGCGCTGAGCAGTTCTTC. Its translation is CASSSSRGSAEQFF.